One and the same sample provided the 13 T cell receptor beta chains below, sequenced in a study of blood T cell repertoires in COVID-19. The data were produced by immunoSEQ multiplex PCR, yet TCRdb's version contains in-frame clones alone and is incomplete. The sample consists of a few hundred thousand clones, about nine tenths of them appearing once. The sequenced sample was PBMCs or T cells enriched from blood (not recorded which). Source of these receptors: a woman between 18 and 29 years old who had recovered from COVID-19.

The chain uses TRBV7-7 and TRBJ2-5; 14 nucleotides match TRBD2. J gave up 2 bases and V 3 bases, and 2 bases lay outside the gene matches. Germline V gives CDR1 SSHAT, CDR2 FNYEAQ (reference sequence). The CDR3 contains 16 residues. In nucleotides, the CDR3 is TGTGCCAGCAGCTTGGGACTAGCGGGGGTTCAAGAGACCCAGTACTTC. Translating it yields CASSLGLAGVQETQYF. The full variable domain, its missing parts supplied by reference TRBV7-7 and TRBJ2-5, is GAGVSQSPRYKVTKRGQDVTLRCDPISSHATLYWYQQALGQGPEFLTYFNYEAQPDKSGLPSDRFSAERPEGSISTLTIQRTEQRDSAMYRCASSLGLAGVQETQYFGPGTRLLVL.

This rearrangement joins TRBV28 to TRBJ1-2; perhaps TRBD1 as D (5 bases). Germline CDR1 MDHEN, CDR2 SYDVKM. The CDR3 is made up of 13 amino acids. V was clipped by 5 bases and J by 6 bases, with 13 bases between them. The CDR3 sequence is CASSLRDRHGYTF. The CDR3 DNA is TGTGCCAGCAGTCTCAGGGATAGGCATGGCTACACCTTC.

This chain connects TRBV6-5 to TRBJ2-7, with D possibly being TRBD2 (5 bases). V lost 7 bases and J lost 4, with 8 bases in between. Germline V lookup: CDR1 MNHEY, CDR2 SVGAGI. This CDR3 is 11 amino acids long. CDR3 amino acids: CASTSHYEQYF. CDR3 DNA sequence: TGTGCCAGCACTAGCCATTACGAGCAGTACTTC.

The V and J genes are TRBV6-2 or TRBV6-3 and TRBJ1-2, with 8 bases that match TRBD1. This CDR3 is built from 15 residues. Trimming at V came to 6 bases and at J to 6 bases, leaving 12 bases not matched to a gene. Germline V lookup: CDR1 MNHEY, CDR2 SVGEGT. CDR3 in DNA: TGTGCCAGCAGCCTAGGGACAGGCAGCTTTGATGGCTACACCTTC. It is translated as CASSLGTGSFDGYTF.

CDR3 sequence: CASSSRVIDGYTF. The CDR3 region has the DNA TGTGCCAGCAGCTCCAGGGTTATCGATGGCTACACCTTC. The J gene is TRBJ1-2, the V gene TRBV5-4, with D tentatively TRBD1 (5 bases). This CDR3 is built from 13 residues. V was shortened by 3 bases and J by 6 bases, with 12 bases between the two germline ends. Germline loops: CDR1 SGHNT, CDR2 YYREEE (reference sequence). Full variable domain (rest looked up from reference TRBV5-4 and TRBJ1-2): ETGVTQSPTHLIKTRGQQVTLRCSSQSGHNTVSWYQQALGQGPQFIFQYYREEENGRGNFPPRFSGLQFPNYSSELNVNALELDDSALYLCASSSRVIDGYTFGSGTRLTVV.

The chain carries TRBV10-3 and TRBJ2-1; 8 positions match TRBD2. This CDR3 region has 18 residues. Germline trimming cut 0 bases from V and 5 bases from J; bases unmatched to any gene: 12. CDR1 and CDR2 (germline): ENHRY, SYGVKD. The CDR3 here is CAISESFSGSGDHNEQFF. The CDR3 DNA sequence: TGTGCCATCAGTGAGTCCTTCAGCGGTAGCGGGGACCACAATGAGCAGTTCTTC.

The chain combines TRBV7-6 with TRBJ1-1; 7 nucleotides match TRBD1. Losses at the gene ends were 1 base for V and 3 bases for J; bases not matched to a gene: 5. CDR3 size: 15 residues. Germline V lookup: CDR1 SGHVS, CDR2 FNYEAQ. DNA for the CDR3: TGTGCCAGCAGCTTAGAGGAGGGGGCAGACACTGAAGCTTTCTTT. Translating it yields CASSLEEGADTEAFF.

This sequence joins TRBV11-1 and TRBJ2-1; D is perhaps TRBD2 (6 bases). Germline-derived CDR1 and CDR2 are SGHAT and FQDESV (reference sequence). The V end was cut by 1 base, the J end by 12 bases, with 10 bases between. This CDR3 is built from 12 residues. CDR3 in amino acids: CASSLGPGGQFF. The CDR3 nucleotides are TGTGCCAGCAGCTTAGGTCCCGGGGGGCAGTTCTTC.

The chain joins TRBV7-9 to TRBJ1-4, with 8 bases aligning to TRBD1. There are 14 residues in the CDR3. Germline V lookup: CDR1 SEHNR, CDR2 FQNEAQ (reference sequence). Losses at the gene ends were 4 bases for V and 7 bases for J; bases not matched to a gene: 5. The CDR3 spells CASSSQGVGEKLFF. CDR3 in DNA: TGTGCCAGCAGCTCACAGGGGGTGGGTGAAAAACTGTTTTTT.

V is TRBV28 and J is TRBJ1-1; 8 bases agree with TRBD1. The CDR3 has 15 amino acids. CDR1 and CDR2 (germline): MDHEN, SYDVKM. The V segment lost 4 bases and the J segment 1 base; nucleotides outside the gene matches: 5. CDR3 in amino acids: CASSSDRAENTEAFF. The CDR3 nucleotides are TGTGCCAGCAGTTCGGACAGGGCGGAGAACACTGAAGCTTTCTTT.

The V call is TRBV18, the J call TRBJ1-1, with 8 bases lining up with TRBD1. CDR1 and CDR2 (germline): KGHSH, LQKENI. This CDR3 is built from 17 residues. The V and J ends lost 2 bases and 1 base, in that order; junction bases with no gene match: 9. This CDR3 is CASSPIRDRGQNTEAFF. Written as DNA, the CDR3 is TGTGCCAGCTCACCAATACGAGACAGGGGTCAGAACACTGAAGCTTTCTTT.

This chain joins TRBV4-1 and TRBJ2-1; 7 bases are shared with TRBD2. V gave up 4 bases and J gave up 7 bases; unmatched junction bases: 13. The CDR3 extends over 16 amino acids. Germline V CDR1 and CDR2: MGHRA, YSYEKL. In DNA form, the CDR3 reads TGCGCCAGCAGCCTTGTCGCCTCGGGGGGTCAGAATGAGCAGTTCTTC. It translates to CASSLVASGGQNEQFF.

This clone occurred a few times. The rearrangement links TRBV14 to TRBJ2-3; 7 nucleotides agree with TRBD1. Trimming took 1 base from V and 3 from J; bases not matched to a gene: 10. CDR1 and CDR2 (germline): SGHDN, FVKESK. The CDR3 runs to 17 residues. The CDR3 loop reads CASSQGPRDSVTDTQYF. The CDR3 bases are TGTGCCAGCAGCCAAGGACCCCGGGACAGCGTAACAGATACGCAGTATTTT.